This T cell receptor (beta chain) emerged from a study of T cells after yellow fever vaccination. Study results and limitations: At around 95% for CD4 and approximately 89% for CD8, most primary-vaccination clones showed up again after the booster.

TCRdb ran MiXCR on the 5' RACE reads and lists one entry per CDR3 protein. The table has approximately 450,000 distinct CDR3 sequences, around 19% seen once. The sample holds a few counts of this clonotype. What it binds is unknown. The sample here was PBMCs, taken before the yellow fever booster vaccination. The sequence was collected from a man aged 18 to 30 who received the YFV17D yellow fever vaccine.

CDR3 region: CASSSTTGPGELFF. CDR3 coding DNA: TGTGCCAGCAGCTCGACGACGGGGCCCGGGGAGCTGTTTTTT. This chain uses TRBV7-9 with TRBJ2-2; D may correspond to TRBD1 or TRBD2 (5 bases each). Per germline, CDR1 SEHNR and CDR2 FQNEAQ (reference sequence). V was cut by 4 bases and J by 6 bases, with 12 bases left in between. The CDR3 is 14 amino acids.